This passage covers 32 T cell receptor beta chains from one sample sequenced in a study of identical twins' blood T cells (dated by TCRdb to about 2013). Library preparation used 5' RACE. This sample was sequenced with an Illumina Genome Analyzer IIx. Using fastp at Q25 and MiXCR, TCRdb reprocessed the public reads and kept productive beta chains. Under each unique CDR3 protein, matching rows form one entry showing the most common genes and DNA. Counted in this sample were a few hundred thousand distinct CDR3 sequences; about 28% of them appeared once. Roughly 5.5% of the sample is in the top ten clones. The sample taken for sequencing was PBMCs. These receptors originate from a woman aged 18-55 years in good health.

Only a few counts were recorded for this clonotype. The rearrangement joins TRBV23-1 to TRBJ2-3; D call uncertain. TRBV23-1 is labeled an ORF, and its function is uncertain. This CDR3 spans 17 amino acids. V lost 0 bases and J lost 3, with 16 bases in between. The DNA for the CDR3 is TGCGCCAGCAGTCAATCGATTGTACACAGACGTACAGATACGCAGTATTTT. Residues: CASSQSIVHRRTDTQYF.

In this sample, this clonotype turned up a few times. The chain recombines TRBV29-1 with TRBJ2-6; D gene uncertain. From germline, CDR1 is SQVTM and CDR2 ANQGSEA. Trimming took 5 bases from V and 2 from J, leaving 7 bases between them. This CDR3 is built from 13 residues. The CDR3 DNA reads TGCAGCGTTAGTAGTGCTGGGGCCAACGTCCTGACTTTC. This gives the protein CSVSSAGANVLTF.

This chain joins TRBV13 and TRBJ1-1; D gene unclear. CDR1 and CDR2 from the germline V gene are PRHDT and FYEKMQ (reference sequence). V was shortened by 3 bases and J by 7 bases, with 12 bases between the two germline ends. The CDR3 has 13 residues. DNA for the CDR3: TGTGCCAGCAGCTTTGCACAGCAGCTTGAAGCTTTCTTT. Amino acids: CASSFAQQLEAFF.

The V gene is TRBV7-2, the J gene TRBJ1-4, with a possible D match to TRBD1 (6 bases). Germline V CDR1 and CDR2: SGHTA, FQGNSA. V was cut by 5 bases and J by 0 bases, with 10 bases left in between. The CDR3 loop spans 15 amino acids. Here the CDR3 DNA reads TGTGCCAGCAGCCGTTACAGGGCAACTAATGAAAAACTGTTTTTT. This sequence encodes CASSRYRATNEKLFF. Complete variable domain (other parts from reference TRBV7-2 and TRBJ1-4): GAGVSQSPSNKVTEKGKDVELRCDPISGHTALYWYRQSLGQGLEFLIYFQGNSAPDKSGLPSDRFSAERTGGSVSTLTIQRTQQEDSAVYLCASSRYRATNEKLFFGSGTQLSVL.

V is TRBV12-3 or TRBV12-4 and J is TRBJ2-1; D remains ambiguous. The V gene lost 1 base and the J gene lost 9 bases, with 13 bases spanning the gap. This CDR3 comprises 14 residues. The CDR3 coding sequence is TGTGCCAGCAGTTTAGACTACTCCTGGGGTGAGCAGTTCTTC. Amino acids: CASSLDYSWGEQFF.

J is TRBJ1-2 and V is TRBV2; D is perhaps TRBD1 (5 bases). V dropped 6 bases and J dropped 4 bases, with 9 bases sitting between them. The CDR3 loop spans 12 amino acids. Germline values: CDR1 SNHLY, CDR2 FYNNEI. The DNA of the CDR3 is TGTGCCAGCAGCGCGACAGCCTATGGCTACACCTTC. Translating it yields CASSATAYGYTF.

The chain links TRBV20-1 to TRBJ2-7; D is perhaps TRBD1 (5 bases). CDR1 is DFQATT and CDR2 is SNEGSKA in the germline V gene (reference sequence). Trimming took off 7 bases at V and 2 bases at J, with 15 bases between the two ends. This CDR3 has 13 amino acids. This chain's CDR3 is CSVAALGPYEQYF. The DNA for the CDR3 is TGCAGTGTCGCGGCTCTGGGGCCCTACGAGCAGTACTTC.

This chain connects TRBV5-1 to TRBJ1-1; D ambiguous. Germline loops: CDR1 SGHRS, CDR2 YFSETQ. The ends were cut back, 6 bases at V and 1 base at J, with 13 bases in the middle. This CDR3 has 14 amino acids. The CDR3 DNA reads as TGCGCCAGCACCCTAAACGCAGAGAACACTGAAGCTTTCTTT. It specifies CASTLNAENTEAFF. The full variable domain, in which reference TRBV5-1 and TRBJ1-1 provide the parts outside the CDR3, is KAGVTQTPRYLIKTRGQQVTLSCSPISGHRSVSWYQQTPGQGLQFLFEYFSETQRNKGNFPGRFSGRQFSNSRSEMNVSTLELGDSALYLCASTLNAENTEAFFGQGTRLTVV.

V usage is TRBV20-1 and J usage is TRBJ1-5; D remains ambiguous. Trimming cost V 6 bases and J 6 bases, with 15 bases left between them. The CDR3 runs 13 residues. Germline V CDR1 and CDR2: DFQATT, SNEGSKA (reference sequence). CDR3 amino acids: CSAFTDVVQPQHF. Here the CDR3 DNA reads TGCAGTGCCTTTACTGACGTCGTTCAGCCCCAGCATTTT.

The chain couples TRBV29-1 to TRBJ2-7, with a tentative D call TRBD1 (6 bases). Trimming removed 7 bases at V and 0 bases at J, with 16 bases between. Per germline, CDR1 SQVTM and CDR2 ANQGSEA. CDR3 length: 14 residues. Here the CDR3 reads CSGTGHAISYEQYF. The CDR3 DNA sequence: TGCAGCGGTACGGGACACGCGATCTCCTACGAGCAGTACTTC.

In this sample, this clonotype turned up many times. V gene TRBV25-1 combines with J gene TRBJ2-7; no definite D call. Germline CDR1 MGHDK, CDR2 SYGVNS. V lost 0 bases, J lost 7 bases, and 1 base lay in between. This CDR3 contains 10 residues. CDR3 sequence reads: CASSEYEQYF. DNA of the CDR3: TGTGCCAGCAGTGAATATGAGCAGTACTTC.

The V call is TRBV18, the J call TRBJ2-7, with a possible D match to TRBD1 (5 bases). The CDR3 has 14 residues. The V gene's germline CDR1 is KGHSH and CDR2 LQKENI. V shed 6 bases and J shed 0 bases, with 12 bases lying between them. CDR3 sequence: CASSPGHRSYEQYF. The CDR3 DNA sequence: TGTGCCAGCTCGCCAGGACACCGCTCCTACGAGCAGTACTTC. Filled out from reference TRBV18 and TRBJ2-7, the complete variable domain reads NAGVMQNPRHLVRRRGQEARLRCSPMKGHSHVYWYRQLPEEGLKFMVYLQKENIIDESGMPKERFSAEFPKEGPSILRIQQVVRGDSAAYFCASSPGHRSYEQYFGPGTRLTVT.

This rearrangement joins TRBV20-1 to TRBJ2-3, with D perhaps matching TRBD1 (6 bases). The germline CDR1 and CDR2 sequences are DFQATT and SNEGSKA (reference sequence). There are 13 residues in the CDR3. V lost 6 bases, J lost 3 bases, and 13 bases lay in between. DNA of the CDR3: TGCAGTGCCCCACAGGGTACAACAGATACGCAGTATTTT. Amino acids: CSAPQGTTDTQYF.

The chain carries TRBV20-1 and TRBJ2-5, with D possibly matching TRBD2 (6 bases). CDR1 and CDR2 from the germline V gene are DFQATT and SNEGSKA (reference sequence). V was pared by 6 bases and J by 0 bases, with 17 bases between. This CDR3 has 15 amino acids. CDR3 coding DNA: TGCAGTGCCAAGGTAGCGGCTATGTACCAAGAGACCCAGTACTTC. It is translated as CSAKVAAMYQETQYF.

This clonotype was found a few times. The chain joins TRBV6-2 or TRBV6-3 to TRBJ2-1; D possibly corresponds to TRBD2 (5 bases). The V and J ends lost 7 bases and 8 bases respectively, with 24 bases between them. CDR1 is MNHEY, CDR2 SVGEGT, per germline. The CDR3 is 16 amino acids. CDR3 DNA sequence: TGTGCCAGCACCCCCGGGTTAGCGTTCATCGGCCATGAGCAGTTCTTC. Translation: CASTPGLAFIGHEQFF.

This clonotype was seen a few times. CDR3 in amino acids: CASSRKVDQPQHF. The CDR3 nucleotides are TGTGCCAGCAGCCGGAAGGTGGATCAGCCCCAGCATTTT. The J gene is TRBJ1-5, the V gene TRBV7-2; no clear D gene. The CDR3 length is 13 residues. CDR1 and CDR2 from the germline V gene are SGHTA and FQGNSA. Trimming stripped 5 bases from V and 5 bases from J, with 10 bases between.

Many counts were recorded for this clonotype. V usage is TRBV5-1 and J usage is TRBJ1-2; 9 bases agree with TRBD1. From germline, CDR1 is SGHRS and CDR2 YFSETQ. The CDR3 covers 14 residues. Trimming at V came to 4 bases and at J to 4 bases, leaving 5 bases not matched to a gene. The DNA of the CDR3 is TGCGCCAGCAGCACCGGGACAGGGCTCTATGGCTACACCTTC. This encodes CASSTGTGLYGYTF.

This chain links TRBV10-1 with TRBJ2-7, with 10 bases identical to TRBD2. V shed 4 bases and J 3 bases; nucleotides not matched to a gene: 9. Germline lookup yields CDR1 WNHNN and CDR2 SYGVQD (reference sequence). The length of the CDR3 is 16 residues. This CDR3 is CASSAGLAERIYEQYF. CDR3 DNA sequence: TGCGCCAGCAGTGCAGGACTAGCGGAAAGGATCTACGAGCAGTACTTC.

CDR3 protein: CSVAWGKAFF. The CDR3 DNA reads TGCAGCGTTGCTTGGGGTAAAGCTTTCTTT. The rearrangement links TRBV29-1 to TRBJ1-1; D unclear. This CDR3 is 10 amino acids long. CDR1 and CDR2 from the germline V gene are SQVTM and ANQGSEA. V was clipped by 4 bases and J by 9 bases, with 9 bases between them.

This clonotype has a handful of counts. V and J are TRBV20-1 and TRBJ1-1, with D maybe TRBD1 (5 bases). The CDR3 runs to 13 residues. The V and J ends lost 5 bases and 3 bases respectively, with 13 bases between them. Looked up from germline, CDR1 is DFQATT and CDR2 is SNEGSKA (reference sequence). DNA for the CDR3: TGCAGTGCTTGGGACTGGGCCGACACTGAAGCTTTCTTT. Protein: CSAWDWADTEAFF.

The V and J genes are TRBV20-1 and TRBJ2-7, with TRBD1 matching 12 bases. Germline lookup yields CDR1 DFQATT and CDR2 SNEGSKA (reference sequence). J lost 6 bases, V lost 6 bases, and 9 bases had no gene match. The CDR3 consists of 14 residues. The CDR3 loop reads CSASPGQGAFEQYF. CDR3 nucleotide sequence: TGCAGTGCATCCCCGGGACAGGGGGCATTCGAGCAGTACTTC.

V and J are TRBV5-1 and TRBJ1-1; 7 bases fit TRBD1. The germline V gene encodes CDR1 SGHRS and CDR2 YFSETQ. Trimming removed 4 bases from V and 0 bases from J; junction bases left unmatched: 3. The CDR3 is 14 residues long. DNA of the CDR3: TGCGCCAGCAGCGCACAGGGGATGAACACTGAAGCTTTCTTT. Translating it yields CASSAQGMNTEAFF.

V usage is TRBV7-2 and J usage is TRBJ1-3; 8 positions match TRBD1. The CDR3 is 16 amino acids. The V gene's germline CDR1 is SGHTA and CDR2 FQGNSA. V dropped 4 bases and J dropped 3; count of bases not matched to a gene: 8. CDR3 sequence: CASSSGTGGDGNTIYF. In nucleotides, the CDR3 is TGTGCCAGCAGCTCCGGGACAGGAGGTGATGGAAACACCATATATTTT.

Details on this clonotype: One junction end disagrees with the germline gene, perhaps due to a read error. The chain is built from TRBV2 and TRBJ1-6; no reliable D call. This CDR3 is built from 13 residues. Germline CDR1 reads SNHLY; CDR2 reads FYNNEI. In DNA, the CDR3 is TGTGCCATTTTGACTGACTATAATTCACACCTCCACTTT. As protein: CAILTDYNSHLHF. Supplemented by reference TRBV2 and TRBJ1-6, the full variable domain reads EPEVTQTPSHQVTQMGQEVILRCVPISNHLYFYWYRQILGQKVEFLVSFYNNEISEKSEIFDDQFSVERPDGSNFTLKIRSTKLEDSAMYFCAILTDYNSHLHFGNGTRLTVT.

The chain combines TRBV7-6 with TRBJ2-2; weak D call: TRBD1 (6 bases). Germline assignment: CDR1 SGHVS and CDR2 FNYEAQ. Deletions cut 5 bases from V and 2 bases from J, with 12 bases between. This CDR3 spans 15 amino acids. The CDR3: CASSIQGSNTGELFF. The CDR3 DNA sequence: TGTGCCAGCAGCATACAGGGTTCCAACACCGGGGAGCTGTTTTTT.

The sample holds a few counts of this clonotype. The chain's CDR3 is CASATRRGTDTQYF. As DNA, the CDR3 is TGTGCCAGCGCCACCCGGCGGGGGACAGATACGCAGTATTTT. The chain combines TRBV5-6 with TRBJ2-3; 7 bases line up with TRBD2. Trimming at V came to 7 bases and at J to 3 bases, leaving 8 bases not matched to a gene. CDR1 and CDR2 (germline): SGHDT, YYEEEE. The CDR3 is 14 residues long.

V usage is TRBV28 and J usage is TRBJ2-2; weak D call: TRBD1 (5 bases). V lost 5 bases to trimming and J lost 1 base, with 17 bases between them. The germline CDR1 and CDR2 sequences are MDHEN and SYDVKM. The length of the CDR3 is 17 residues. In nucleotides, the CDR3 is TGTGCCAGCAGTCCTATTAAGGGGCTTCTGAACACCGGGGAGCTGTTTTTT. It is translated as CASSPIKGLLNTGELFF.

This clonotype was observed a few times. This chain uses TRBV29-1 with TRBJ1-1; 8 bases are a match to TRBD1. There are 14 residues in the CDR3. The J segment lost 5 bases and the V segment lost 6 bases, leaving 11 bases of the junction unmatched. The germline V gene encodes CDR1 SQVTM and CDR2 ANQGSEA. The CDR3 protein is CSVLSRTGQTEAFF. The DNA for the CDR3 is TGCAGCGTACTTTCTCGGACAGGGCAAACTGAAGCTTTCTTT.

The gene calls are TRBV24-1 and TRBJ2-3; possibly TRBD1 for D (5 bases). This CDR3 has 14 residues. V lost 7 bases, J lost 2 bases, and 12 bases lay in between. The V gene's germline CDR1 is KGHDR and CDR2 SFDVKD. The CDR3 DNA is TGTGCCACCAGCCTCACAGGAGACACAGATACGCAGTATTTT. Amino acid sequence: CATSLTGDTDTQYF.

The chain is built from TRBV20-1 and TRBJ2-4; 15 bases are shared with TRBD2. The CDR3 is 17 amino acids. Germline CDR1 and CDR2: DFQATT and SNEGSKA (reference sequence). J lost 8 bases, V lost 2 bases, and 10 bases had no gene match. CDR3 amino acids: CSARHRTSGRGGHIQYF. The DNA of the CDR3 is TGCAGTGCTAGACACAGGACTAGCGGGAGGGGGGGGCACATTCAGTACTTC.

The genes are TRBV25-1 and TRBJ1-4; D remains ambiguous. Looked up from germline, CDR1 is MGHDK and CDR2 is SYGVNS. The CDR3 is made up of 15 amino acids. V dropped 0 bases and J dropped 11 bases, with 16 bases sitting between them. The CDR3 protein is CASSEYGVMKGKLFF. The CDR3 DNA sequence: TGTGCCAGCAGTGAATACGGGGTAATGAAAGGGAAACTGTTTTTT.

The gene calls are TRBV12-3 or TRBV12-4 and TRBJ2-7; 7 bases agree with TRBD1. Trimming cost V 6 bases and J 3 bases; bases outside gene matches: 2. The CDR3 loop spans 12 amino acids. CDR3 protein: CASRTGCYEQYF. CDR3 bases: TGTGCCAGCAGGACAGGGTGCTACGAGCAGTACTTC.